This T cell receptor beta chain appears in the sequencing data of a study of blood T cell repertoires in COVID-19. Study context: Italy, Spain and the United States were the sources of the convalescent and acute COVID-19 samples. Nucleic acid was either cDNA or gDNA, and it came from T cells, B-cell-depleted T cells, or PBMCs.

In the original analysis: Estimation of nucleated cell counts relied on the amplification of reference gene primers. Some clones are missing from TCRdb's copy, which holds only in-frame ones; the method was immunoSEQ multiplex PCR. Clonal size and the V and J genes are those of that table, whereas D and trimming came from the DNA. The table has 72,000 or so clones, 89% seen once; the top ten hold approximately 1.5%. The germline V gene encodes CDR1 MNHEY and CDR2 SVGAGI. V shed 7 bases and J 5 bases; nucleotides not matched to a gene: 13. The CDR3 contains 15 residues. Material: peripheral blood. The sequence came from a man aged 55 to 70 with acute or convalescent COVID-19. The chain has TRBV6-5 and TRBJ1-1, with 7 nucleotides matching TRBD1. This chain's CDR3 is CASKETGTALTEAFF. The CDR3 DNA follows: TGTGCCAGCAAAGAAACCGGGACAGCATTGACTGAAGCTTTCTTT.